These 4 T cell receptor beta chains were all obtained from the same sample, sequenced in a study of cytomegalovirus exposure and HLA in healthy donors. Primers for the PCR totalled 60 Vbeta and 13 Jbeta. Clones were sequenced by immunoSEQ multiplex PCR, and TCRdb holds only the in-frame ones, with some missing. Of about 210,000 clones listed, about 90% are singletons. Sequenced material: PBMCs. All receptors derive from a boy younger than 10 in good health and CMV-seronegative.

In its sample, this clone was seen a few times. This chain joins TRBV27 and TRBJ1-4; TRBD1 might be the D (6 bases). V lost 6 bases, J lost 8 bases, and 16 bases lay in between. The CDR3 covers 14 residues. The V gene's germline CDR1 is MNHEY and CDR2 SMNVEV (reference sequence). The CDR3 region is CASSSQGRREKLFF. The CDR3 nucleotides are TGTGCCAGCAGCTCACAGGGAAGGAGGGAAAAACTGTTTTTT.

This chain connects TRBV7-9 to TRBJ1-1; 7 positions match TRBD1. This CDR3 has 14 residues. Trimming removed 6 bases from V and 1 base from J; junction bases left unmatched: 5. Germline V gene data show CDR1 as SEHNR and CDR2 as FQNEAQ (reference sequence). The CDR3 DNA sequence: TGTGCCAGCAGAGAGGACAGGAAGAACACTGAAGCTTTCTTT. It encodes CASREDRKNTEAFF.

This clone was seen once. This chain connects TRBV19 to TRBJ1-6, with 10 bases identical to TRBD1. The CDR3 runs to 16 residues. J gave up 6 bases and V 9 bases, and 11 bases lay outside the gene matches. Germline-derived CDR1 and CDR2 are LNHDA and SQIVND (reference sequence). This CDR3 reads CARDEDRGLINSPLHF. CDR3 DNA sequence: TGTGCCAGGGACGAAGACAGGGGGCTCATTAATTCACCCCTCCACTTT.

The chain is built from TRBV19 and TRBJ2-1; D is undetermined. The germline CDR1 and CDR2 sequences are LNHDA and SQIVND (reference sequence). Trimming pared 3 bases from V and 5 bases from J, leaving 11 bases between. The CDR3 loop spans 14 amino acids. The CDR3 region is CASSMFLSDNEQFF. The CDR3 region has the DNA TGTGCCAGTAGTATGTTTCTCAGCGACAATGAGCAGTTCTTC.